The clone carrying this TCR beta chain was seen a single time. Its antigen remains unknown. These data are taken from a study of cytomegalovirus exposure and HLA in healthy donors. Overall study: A previous analysis identified 90 million to 140 million unique TCR beta sequences derived from 180 million or so T cells. Study-level results: A cluster of highly shared sequence variants was likely a sequencing artifact. The authors excluded some V segments, including TRBV6-2 and TRBV6-3, as indistinguishable. Reports indicate that TCR beta sequences accurately predicted the HLA-A and HLA-B alleles of most subjects.

The PCR made use of 60 Vbeta and 13 Jbeta primers. TCRdb's table, derived via immunoSEQ multiplex PCR, lists solely in-frame clones and lacks some. The repertoire holds 150,000 to 170,000 clones, with roughly three quarters as singletons. Germline assignment: CDR1 KGHSH and CDR2 LQKENI. V dropped 3 bases and J dropped 10 bases, with 15 bases sitting between them. CDR3 length: 13 amino acids. This receptor was taken from a man aged 25 to 40 in good health and CMV-seropositive. J is TRBJ1-1 and V is TRBV18, with D unclear. Input material: PBMCs. As DNA, the CDR3 is TGTGCCAGCTCACCCCAGATCGAGGAGGGAGCTTTCTTT. This encodes CASSPQIEEGAFF.